These 22 T cell receptor beta chains were sequenced from one sample in a study of T cell responses to AZD1222 COVID-19 vaccine. Using immunoSEQ multiplex PCR, the repertoire was profiled, and TCRdb retains in-frame clones only, with some absent. The table has roughly 120,000 clones, approximately 90% seen once. The material sequenced was peripheral blood, taken 28 days after the second AZD1222 dose. These receptor sequences come from an adult who received the AZD1222 COVID-19 vaccine.

In regard to this clone: The junction shows a germline mismatch at one end, possibly a read error. This chain connects TRBV18 to TRBJ2-6, with D unresolved. The CDR3 runs 15 residues. Per germline, CDR1 KGHSH and CDR2 LQKENI. DNA for the CDR3: TGTGCCAGCTCGCCACCAGTCTCTGGGGCCAACGTCCTGACTTTC. It yields the protein CASSPPVSGANVLTF.

The chain has TRBV28 and TRBJ1-2; 8 bases are shared with TRBD1. The J segment lost 4 bases and the V segment lost 4 bases, leaving 5 bases of the junction unmatched. Germline CDR1 MDHEN, CDR2 SYDVKM. This CDR3 region has 14 residues. The CDR3 loop is CASSSQGAGYGYTF. CDR3 in DNA: TGTGCCAGCAGTTCCCAGGGGGCAGGCTATGGCTACACCTTC.

This clone was picked up one time. The CDR3 DNA is TGTGCCAGCAGCCAAGCAGGGGGTTCTGGAAACACCATATATTTT. This codes for CASSQAGGSGNTIYF. This chain uses TRBV3-1 (or the pseudogene TRBV3-2) with TRBJ1-3; 7 bases map to TRBD1. The CDR3 length is 15 residues. In germline, CDR1 is LGHDT, CDR2 YNNKEL (reference sequence). J was trimmed by 1 base and V by 1 base; bases with no gene match: 1.

The V call is TRBV28, the J call TRBJ2-7; 9 bases are shared with TRBD2. This CDR3 spans 14 amino acids. With 8 bases clipped from V and 3 bases from J, the junction kept 8 bases outside the gene matches. CDR1 is MDHEN and CDR2 is SYDVKM in the germline V gene. For the CDR3, the DNA is TGTGCCAGCCTAAGCGGGGGGTACGACTACGAGCAGTACTTC. Protein product: CASLSGGYDYEQYF.

This clone has a single count. The junction does not match germline at one end; this may be a read error. V and J are TRBV27 and TRBJ2-6, with D perhaps TRBD1 (6 bases). Germline assignment: CDR1 MNHEY and CDR2 SMNVEV (reference sequence). The CDR3 is 14 residues long. The DNA of the CDR3 is TGTGCCAGCCGTTTACAGGGTGAGGCCAACGTCCTGACTTTC. Protein sequence: CASRLQGEANVLTF.

This clone was counted only a few times. The chain couples TRBV6-5 to TRBJ1-5, with 7 bases identical to TRBD1. V gave up 4 bases and J gave up 4 bases; unmatched junction bases: 7. This CDR3 has 15 residues. Looked up from germline, CDR1 is MNHEY and CDR2 is SVGAGI. CDR3 bases: TGTGCCAGCAGTTCAACTTCGACAGGGAATCAGCCCCAGCATTTT. It yields the protein CASSSTSTGNQPQHF.

This chain links TRBV11-2 with TRBJ1-1; D call uncertain. The V and J ends lost 2 bases and 0 bases respectively, with 10 bases between them. The CDR3 runs 15 residues. The germline V gene encodes CDR1 SGHAT and CDR2 FQNNGV. The CDR3 protein is CASSLRQIMNTEAFF. As DNA, the CDR3 is TGTGCCAGCAGCTTACGGCAGATAATGAACACTGAAGCTTTCTTT.

The CDR3 nucleotides are TGTGCCAGCAGCCAGAGACAGGGAGGGTCTGGGGCCAACGTCCTGACTTTC. Translated: CASSQRQGGSGANVLTF. The chain employs TRBV7-3 and TRBJ2-6; D is perhaps TRBD1 or TRBD2 (7 bases each). V shed 5 bases and J shed 1 base, with 15 bases lying between them. The CDR3 sequence is 17 residues long. CDR1 and CDR2 from the germline V gene are SGHTA and FQGTGA.

The chain carries TRBV11-2 and TRBJ1-3; TRBD1 is a possible D gene (6 bases). The CDR3 is made up of 14 amino acids. V lost 5 bases, J lost 7 bases, and 15 bases lay in between. Per germline, CDR1 SGHAT and CDR2 FQNNGV. The CDR3 region has the DNA TGTGCCAGCAGCCCATCCGGGACAAGGAACACCATATATTTT. Amino acids: CASSPSGTRNTIYF.

The chain is built from TRBV2 and TRBJ1-1; 10 bases line up with TRBD1. Germline V CDR1 and CDR2: SNHLY, FYNNEI. The CDR3 contains 14 residues. After removal of 4 bases from V and 1 base from J, the junction contained 0 bases not matched to a gene. For the CDR3, the DNA is TGTGCCAGCAGTGGACAGGGGGCGAACACTGAAGCTTTCTTT. This translates into CASSGQGANTEAFF. Full variable domain (outside the CDR3, taken from reference TRBV2 and TRBJ1-1): EPEVTQTPSHQVTQMGQEVILRCVPISNHLYFYWYRQILGQKVEFLVSFYNNEISEKSEIFDDQFSVERPDGSNFTLKIRSTKLEDSAMYFCASSGQGANTEAFFGQGTRLTVV.

The chain combines TRBV5-5 with TRBJ1-2, with unresolved D. Germline CDR1 SGHKS, CDR2 YYEKEE (reference sequence). The CDR3 covers 13 residues. With 4 bases removed from V and 3 bases from J, the gap between germline ends came to 10 bases. In DNA, the CDR3 is TGTGCCAGCAGCACGGGGTACGACTATGGCTACACCTTC. It translates to CASSTGYDYGYTF.

V usage is TRBV7-6 and J usage is TRBJ1-4; D call uncertain. The CDR3 has 13 amino acids. Per the germline V gene, CDR1 is SGHVS and CDR2 is FNYEAQ. V lost 0 bases and J 7 bases, leaving 6 bases between the germline ends. CDR3 sequence: CASSLADGEKLFF. CDR3 DNA sequence: TGTGCCAGCAGCTTAGCCGACGGTGAAAAACTGTTTTTT.

The chain is built from TRBV3-1 (or the pseudogene TRBV3-2) and TRBJ1-2; 7 bases match TRBD1. Germline V gene sequence: CDR1 LGHDT, CDR2 YNNKEL (reference sequence). The CDR3 is 15 amino acids. V shed 0 bases and J 3 bases; nucleotides not matched to a gene: 4. CDR3 loop: CASSQDSDRDYGYTF. CDR3 bases: TGTGCCAGCAGCCAAGATAGCGACAGGGACTATGGCTACACCTTC.

The CDR3 here is CASSQTYGNMLFAFYGYTF. CDR3 coding DNA: TGCGCCAGCAGCCAAACGTATGGGAACATGCTCTTTGCTTTCTATGGCTACACCTTC. The chain recombines TRBV4-3 with TRBJ1-2, with unresolved D. This CDR3 region has 19 residues. V was pared by 2 bases and J by 4 bases, with 26 bases between. Germline loops: CDR1 LGHNA, CDR2 YSLEER.

The chain couples TRBV12-3 or TRBV12-4 to TRBJ1-2; 9 bases are shared with TRBD1. The trim removed 3 bases at V and 9 bases at J, leaving 5 bases unmatched. The CDR3 loop spans 13 amino acids. CDR3 amino acids: CASSFGDRDSYTF. The CDR3 nucleotides read TGTGCCAGCAGTTTTGGGGACAGGGATAGCTACACCTTC.

The DNA for the CDR3 is TGTGCCAGCAGCCCCACCAGGGTGTGGGGGCAGTACTTC. Translated, it gives CASSPTRVWGQYF. The J gene is TRBJ2-7, the V gene TRBV28; D might be TRBD1 (5 bases). Germline values: CDR1 MDHEN, CDR2 SYDVKM. The CDR3 has 13 residues. With 6 bases removed from V and 9 bases from J, the gap between germline ends came to 18 bases.

The V and J genes are TRBV28 and TRBJ1-1; D is ambiguous. Germline loops: CDR1 MDHEN, CDR2 SYDVKM. Trimming took 5 bases from V and 0 from J, leaving 13 bases between them. The CDR3 spans 15 residues. The CDR3 loop reads CASSLPQSMNTEAFF. The CDR3 DNA reads TGTGCCAGCAGTCTACCACAGAGCATGAACACTGAAGCTTTCTTT. The entire variable domain, with the rest obtained from reference TRBV28 and TRBJ1-1, is as follows: DVKVTQSSRYLVKRTGEKVFLECVQDMDHENMFWYRQDPGLGLRLIYFSYDVKMKEKGDIPEGYSVSREKKERFSLILESASTNQTSMYLCASSLPQSMNTEAFFGQGTRLTVV.

The chain employs TRBV7-2 and TRBJ1-2; possibly TRBD1 for D (6 bases). Trimming removed 5 bases at V and 8 bases at J, with 15 bases between. CDR1 is SGHTA, CDR2 FQGNSA, per germline. This CDR3 has 13 residues. CDR3 sequence reads: CASSRSGAEGYTF. DNA for the CDR3: TGTGCCAGCAGCCGGTCGGGGGCGGAGGGCTACACCTTC.

The CDR3 reads CASSQAASGGGHTDTQYF. The CDR3 DNA reads TGCGCCAGCAGCCAAGCCGCTAGCGGGGGAGGGCACACAGATACGCAGTATTTT. This chain links TRBV4-3 with TRBJ2-3, with 10 bases fitting TRBD2. The CDR3 covers 18 residues. Trimming removed 1 base from V and 2 bases from J; junction bases left unmatched: 9. Germline V gives CDR1 LGHNA, CDR2 YSLEER.

The chain couples TRBV21-1 to TRBJ2-7; the D call TRBD1 from the table was never checked on the DNA. TRBV21-1 is described as a pseudogene. There are 18 residues in the CDR3. The CDR3, as DNA: TGTGCCAGCCTGTTGGCACAAACAGGGTCCCCACAATTATACGAGCAGTACTTC. It specifies CASLLAQTGSPQLYEQYF.

The chain carries TRBV28 and TRBJ1-1; 7 bases are a match to TRBD1. The CDR3 contains 12 residues. Losses at the gene ends were 6 bases for V and 10 bases for J; bases not matched to a gene: 8. Germline-derived CDR1 and CDR2 are MDHEN and SYDVKM. For the CDR3, the DNA is TGTGCCAGCAGAATCGGACAGGCCCGAGCTTTCTTT. Encoded protein: CASRIGQARAFF.

This sequence joins TRBV15 and TRBJ2-7; D gene unclear. CDR1 is LNHNV, CDR2 YYDKDF, per germline (reference sequence). Trimming removed 3 bases from V and 4 bases from J, with 7 bases in between. This CDR3 has 12 residues. This CDR3 reads CATSRDRYEQYF. The CDR3, as DNA: TGTGCCACCAGCAGGGACCGATACGAGCAGTACTTC.